This TCR beta chain is drawn from a study of T cells in Graves' hyperthyroidism and ophthalmopathy. General observations from the study: Most thyroid clonotypes expanded above 0.001 were also detected in blood.

The ends were cut back, 0 bases at V and 7 bases at J, with 9 bases in the middle. CDR3 size: 13 residues. CDR1 is MNHEY and CDR2 is SVGEGT in the germline V gene. This clonotype was counted between two and nine times. Its antigen is currently unknown. TCR beta CDR3 regions were amplified from RNA. A set of HTBI primers served as the primers for a first-round RT-PCR of the TCR CDR3. TCRdb called the multiplex PCR reads again in MiXCR, with one record for every CDR3 protein. Among some 570,000 distinct CDR3 sequences listed, roughly a sixth were seen once. V usage is TRBV6-2 or TRBV6-3 and J usage is TRBJ1-1; the D is unclear. Sequencing used blood. This TCR came from a woman aged 18 to 35 with Graves' ophthalmopathy. In nucleotides, the CDR3 is TGTGCCAGCAGTTACTCCCAAGGCCGTGAAGCTTTCTTT. Protein product: CASSYSQGREAFF.